This T cell receptor beta chain was documented in a study of blood T cell repertoires in COVID-19. Study context: Some COVID-19 samples were acute and others convalescent; all came from the United States, Italy and Spain. Sample material is recorded as cDNA or gDNA derived from T cells, B-cell-depleted T cells, or PBMCs.

Between the trimmed V and J ends, which lost 5 bases and 0 bases, there was a span of 23 bases. Germline V gene sequence: CDR1 SGHVS, CDR2 FQNEAQ. The CDR3 runs 19 residues. Study processing details: The authors estimated nucleated cell counts from reference gene primer amplification. Using immunoSEQ multiplex PCR, the repertoire was profiled, and TCRdb retains in-frame clones only, with some absent. D and trimming were read from the DNA, whereas the V and J calls and clone size are those reported in that table. The sample has tens of thousands of clones; roughly 79% are singletons. The sequence derives from a woman of 80 years or more with active or convalescent COVID-19. This chain uses TRBV7-8 with TRBJ2-1; possible D gene TRBD2, 7 bases. The sequencing sample was made of peripheral blood. The CDR3 loop reads CASSPPLRGGFSSYNEQFF. CDR3 nucleotides: TGTGCCAGCAGCCCCCCTTTGAGGGGGGGATTCAGCTCCTACAATGAGCAGTTCTTC. The full variable domain, in which reference TRBV7-8 and TRBJ2-1 provide the parts outside the CDR3, is GAGVSQSPRYKVAKRGQDVALRCDPISGHVSLFWYQQALGQGPEFLTYFQNEAQLDKSGLPSDRFFAERPEGSVSTLKIQRTQQEDSAVYLCASSPPLRGGFSSYNEQFFGPGTRLTVL.